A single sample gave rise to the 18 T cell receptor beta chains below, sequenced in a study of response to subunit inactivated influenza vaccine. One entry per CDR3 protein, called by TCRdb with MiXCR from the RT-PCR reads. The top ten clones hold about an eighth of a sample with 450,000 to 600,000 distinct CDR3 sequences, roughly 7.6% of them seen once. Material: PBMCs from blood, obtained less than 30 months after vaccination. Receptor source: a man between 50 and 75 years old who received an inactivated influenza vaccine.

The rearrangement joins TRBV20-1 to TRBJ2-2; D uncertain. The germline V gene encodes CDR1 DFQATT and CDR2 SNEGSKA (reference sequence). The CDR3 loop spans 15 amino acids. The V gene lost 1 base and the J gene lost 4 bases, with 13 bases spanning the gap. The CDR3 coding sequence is TGCAGTGCTAGAGGGGTTTTGGGCACCACCGGGGAGCTGTTTTTT. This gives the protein CSARGVLGTTGELFF.

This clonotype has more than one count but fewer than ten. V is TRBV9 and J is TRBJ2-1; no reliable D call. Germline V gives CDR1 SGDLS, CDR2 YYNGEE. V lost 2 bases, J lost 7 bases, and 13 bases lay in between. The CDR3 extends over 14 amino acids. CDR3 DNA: TGTGCCAGCAGCGTCCTCTCAGATCGGAATGAGCAGTTCTTC. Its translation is CASSVLSDRNEQFF.

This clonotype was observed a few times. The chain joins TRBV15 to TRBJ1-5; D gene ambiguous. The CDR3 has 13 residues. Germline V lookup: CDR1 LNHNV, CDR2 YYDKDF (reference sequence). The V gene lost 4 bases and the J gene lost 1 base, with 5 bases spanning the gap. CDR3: CATSKGSNQPQHF. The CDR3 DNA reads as TGTGCCACCAGCAAAGGAAGCAATCAGCCCCAGCATTTT.

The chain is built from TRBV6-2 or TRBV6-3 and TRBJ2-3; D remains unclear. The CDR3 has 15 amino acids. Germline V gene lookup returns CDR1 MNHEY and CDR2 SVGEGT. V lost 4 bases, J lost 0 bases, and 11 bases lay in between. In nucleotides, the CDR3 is TGTGCCAGCAGTTCCAGTACGCACAGCACAGATACGCAGTATTTT. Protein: CASSSSTHSTDTQYF.

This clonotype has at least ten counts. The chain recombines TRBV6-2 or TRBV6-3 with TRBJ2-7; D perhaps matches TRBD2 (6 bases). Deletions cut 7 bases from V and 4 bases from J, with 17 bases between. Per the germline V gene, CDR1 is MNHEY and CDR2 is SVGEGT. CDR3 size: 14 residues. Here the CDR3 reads CASTEAGSGYEQYF. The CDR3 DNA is TGTGCCAGCACCGAGGCGGGATCAGGGTACGAGCAGTACTTC.

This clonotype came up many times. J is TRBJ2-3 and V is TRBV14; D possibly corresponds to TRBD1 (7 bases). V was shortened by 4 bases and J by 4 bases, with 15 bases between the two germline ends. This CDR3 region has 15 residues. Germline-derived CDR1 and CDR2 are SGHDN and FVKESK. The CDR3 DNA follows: TGTGCCAGCAGCCCGACAGGGAGGAAAGCAGATACGCAGTATTTT. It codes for CASSPTGRKADTQYF.

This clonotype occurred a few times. The CDR3 spells CASSAGQGRKETQYF. The CDR3 region has the DNA TGTGCCAGCAGTGCCGGACAGGGAAGGAAAGAGACCCAGTACTTC. J is TRBJ2-5 and V is TRBV28; TRBD1 matches 8 bases. The length of the CDR3 is 15 residues. The germline CDR1 and CDR2 sequences are MDHEN and SYDVKM. V trimming: 5 bases; J trimming: 3 bases; junction bases outside the gene matches: 8.

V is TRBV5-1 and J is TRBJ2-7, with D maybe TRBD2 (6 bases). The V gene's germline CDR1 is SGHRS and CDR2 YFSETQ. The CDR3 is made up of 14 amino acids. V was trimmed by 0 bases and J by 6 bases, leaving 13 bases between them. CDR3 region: CASSLAGDSGEQYF. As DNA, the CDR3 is TGCGCCAGCAGCTTGGCCGGGGACTCTGGCGAGCAGTACTTC.

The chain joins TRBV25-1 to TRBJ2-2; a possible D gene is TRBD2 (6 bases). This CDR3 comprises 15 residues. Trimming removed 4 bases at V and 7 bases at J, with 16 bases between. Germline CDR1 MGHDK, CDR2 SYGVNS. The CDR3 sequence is CASSGELRRGGELFF. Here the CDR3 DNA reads TGTGCCAGCAGTGGGGAACTTAGGCGGGGCGGGGAGCTGTTTTTT.

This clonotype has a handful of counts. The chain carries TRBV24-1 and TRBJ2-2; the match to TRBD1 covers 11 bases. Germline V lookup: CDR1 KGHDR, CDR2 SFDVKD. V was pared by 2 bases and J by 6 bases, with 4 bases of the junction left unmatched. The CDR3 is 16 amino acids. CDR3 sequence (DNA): TGTGCCACCAGTGATTGGGACAGGGGGATGTCCGGGGAGCTGTTTTTT. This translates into CATSDWDRGMSGELFF.

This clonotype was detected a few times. The CDR3 sequence is CASSVAGTDTQYF. The CDR3 DNA reads as TGCGCCAGCAGCGTAGCGGGCACAGATACGCAGTATTTT. V gene TRBV5-1 combines with J gene TRBJ2-3; tentatively, D is TRBD2 (6 bases). Germline V gene data show CDR1 as SGHRS and CDR2 as YFSETQ. Trimming removed 4 bases from V and 1 base from J, with 7 bases in between. The CDR3 loop spans 13 amino acids.

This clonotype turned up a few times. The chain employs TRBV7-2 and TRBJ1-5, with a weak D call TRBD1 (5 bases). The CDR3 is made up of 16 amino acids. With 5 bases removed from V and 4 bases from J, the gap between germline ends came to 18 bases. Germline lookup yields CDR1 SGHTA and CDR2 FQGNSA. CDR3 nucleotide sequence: TGTGCCAGCAGCGAAATTGCCGGGCCAGGGAATCAGCCCCAGCATTTT. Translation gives CASSEIAGPGNQPQHF.

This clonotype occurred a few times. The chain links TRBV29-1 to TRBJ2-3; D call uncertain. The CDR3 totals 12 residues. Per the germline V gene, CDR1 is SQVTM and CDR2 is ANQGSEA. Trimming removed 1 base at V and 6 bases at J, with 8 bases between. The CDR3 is CSVEVAGDTQYF. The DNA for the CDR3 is TGCAGCGTTGAAGTAGCTGGGGATACGCAGTATTTT.

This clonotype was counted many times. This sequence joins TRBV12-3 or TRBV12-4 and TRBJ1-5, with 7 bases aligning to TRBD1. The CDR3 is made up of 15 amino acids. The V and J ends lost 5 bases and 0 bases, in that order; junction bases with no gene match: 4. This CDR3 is CASSPQGHSNQPQHF. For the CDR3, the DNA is TGTGCCAGCAGTCCACAGGGGCATAGCAATCAGCCCCAGCATTTT.

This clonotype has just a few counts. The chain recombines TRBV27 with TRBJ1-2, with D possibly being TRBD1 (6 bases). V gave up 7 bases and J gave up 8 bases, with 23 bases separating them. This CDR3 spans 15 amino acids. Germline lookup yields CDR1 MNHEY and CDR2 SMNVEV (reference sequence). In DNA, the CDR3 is TGTGCCAGCACCCCCTACAGGGAATCGGTATTAGGCTACACCTTC. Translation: CASTPYRESVLGYTF.

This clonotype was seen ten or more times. CDR3 sequence (DNA): TGCAGTGCTAGAGATTCCCGCTCCGGGGGCACAGATACGCAGTATTTT. Its protein is CSARDSRSGGTDTQYF. The V call is TRBV20-1, the J call TRBJ2-3; a possible D gene is TRBD2 (5 bases). Trimming cost V 0 bases and J 1 base, with 14 bases left between them. This CDR3 comprises 16 residues. CDR1 is DFQATT, CDR2 SNEGSKA, per germline (reference sequence).

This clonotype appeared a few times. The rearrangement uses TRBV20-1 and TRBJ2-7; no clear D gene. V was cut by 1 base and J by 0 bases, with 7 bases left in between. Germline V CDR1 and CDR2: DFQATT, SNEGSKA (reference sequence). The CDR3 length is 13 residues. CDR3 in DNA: TGCAGTGCTAGAGTTGCCCACTCCTACGAGCAGTACTTC. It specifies CSARVAHSYEQYF.

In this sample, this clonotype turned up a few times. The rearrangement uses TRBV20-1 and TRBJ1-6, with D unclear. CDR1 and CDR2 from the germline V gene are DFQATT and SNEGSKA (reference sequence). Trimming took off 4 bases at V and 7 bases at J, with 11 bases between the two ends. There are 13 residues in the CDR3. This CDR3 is CSANRESNSPLHF. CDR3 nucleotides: TGCAGTGCTAACCGGGAAAGCAATTCACCCCTCCACTTT.